This T cell receptor beta chain derives from a study of response to subunit inactivated influenza vaccine. The study, taken as a whole, reports: There was a suggestion from the authors that each seasonal influenza vaccination recruits few new T cells.

This clonotype was seen ten or more times. The target antigen is unknown. Trimming took 0 bases from V and 3 from J, leaving 5 bases between them. Germline-derived CDR1 and CDR2 are SGHAT and FQNNGV. The CDR3 extends over 14 amino acids. Using its own MiXCR run on the RT-PCR reads, TCRdb lists one record per CDR3 protein. Here the sample spans more than 500,000 distinct CDR3 sequences, 11% being singletons. These data were also reused for a study on T cells expressing NK-cell markers. That paper states: Making the TCR beta cDNA relied on 5'RACE template switching with UMIs. Beta-chain profiling covered CD3+CD56+NKG2C+, CD3+CD56+NKG2C- and CD3+CD56-NKG2C+ sorted subsets. The sequencing cohort of eight donors included seven HCMV-seropositive individuals and one seronegative individual. Whether the expanded NKG2C+ T cell clones recognized HCMV remained unclear.

The sequencing here drew on PBMCs from blood, taken on the day of vaccination. The rearrangement links TRBV11-2 to TRBJ2-2; D uncertain. This receptor was identified in a man aged 50 or older who received an inactivated influenza vaccine. CDR3 sequence (DNA): TGTGCCAGCAGCTTAGACAAGTACACCGGGGAGCTGTTTTTT. Protein product: CASSLDKYTGELFF.